This paragraph reports one T cell receptor (beta chain). The record originates from a study of blood T cells in healthy people across ages. V trimming: 7 bases; J trimming: 7 bases; junction bases outside the gene matches: 10. This CDR3 is built from 14 residues. Together with a sample-barcoded 5' primer, a J-beta primer mix was included in a second PCR lasting about 6 to 11 cycles. TCRdb re-analysed the 5' RACE reads in MiXCR, keeping a single row per CDR3 protein. The table has 800,000 or so distinct CDR3 sequences, around 68% seen once; the top ten hold 28%. Sequencing input: blood. V and J are TRBV12-3 or TRBV12-4 and TRBJ2-7; 10 nucleotides agree with TRBD1. This receptor was identified in a man aged 25 to 45 in good health. The CDR3 protein is CASTSGTGVGEQYF. In nucleotides, the CDR3 is TGTGCCAGCACCTCCGGGACAGGGGTTGGGGAGCAGTACTTC.